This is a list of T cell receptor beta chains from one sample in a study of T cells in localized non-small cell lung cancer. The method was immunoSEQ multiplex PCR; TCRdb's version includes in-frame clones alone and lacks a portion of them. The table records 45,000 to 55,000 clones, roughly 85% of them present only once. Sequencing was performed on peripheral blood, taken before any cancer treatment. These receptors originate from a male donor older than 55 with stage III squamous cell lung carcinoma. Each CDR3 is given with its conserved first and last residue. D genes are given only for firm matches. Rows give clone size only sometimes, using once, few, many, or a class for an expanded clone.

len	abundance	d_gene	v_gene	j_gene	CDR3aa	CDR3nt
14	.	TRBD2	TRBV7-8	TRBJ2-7	CASSPRGGTYEQYF	TGTGCCAGCAGCCCCCGGGGAGGGACGTACGAGCAGTACTTC
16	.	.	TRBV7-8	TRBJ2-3	CASSLRRDPRADTQYF	TGTGCCAGCAGCTTACGGCGGGACCCAAGGGCAGATACGCAGTATTTT
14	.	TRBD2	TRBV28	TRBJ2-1	CASTLLAAGNEQFF	TGTGCCAGCACCTTGCTAGCGGCGGGCAATGAGCAGTTCTTC
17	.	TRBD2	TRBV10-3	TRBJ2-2	CAIMGLAGASNTGELFF	TGTGCCATCATGGGACTAGCGGGGGCTTCTAACACCGGGGAGCTGTTTTTT
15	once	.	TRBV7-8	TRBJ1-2	CASSLGIGGHYGYTF	TGTGCCAGCAGCTTAGGAATAGGGGGGCACTATGGCTACACCTTC
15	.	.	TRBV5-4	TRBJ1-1	CASSLVAGMNTEAFF	TGTGCCAGCAGCTTGGTGGCCGGGATGAACACTGAAGCTTTCTTT
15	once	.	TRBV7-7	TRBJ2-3	CASSFGISNTDTQYF	TGTGCCAGCAGCTTCGGGATATCTAACACAGATACGCAGTATTTT
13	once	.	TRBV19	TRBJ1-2	CASSIQVSYGYTF	TGTGCCAGTAGTATCCAGGTCTCCTATGGCTACACCTTC
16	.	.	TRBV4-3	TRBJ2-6	CASSQDRSSGANVLTF	TGCGCCAGCAGCCAAGATAGGAGCTCTGGGGCCAACGTCCTGACTTTC
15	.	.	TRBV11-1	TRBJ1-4	CASSPSERGGEKLFF	TGTGCCAGCAGCCCCTCTGAGAGGGGGGGAGAAAAACTGTTTTTT
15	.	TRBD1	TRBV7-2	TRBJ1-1	CASSSGQGGFTEAFF	TGTGCCAGCAGCTCCGGACAGGGAGGGTTTACTGAAGCTTTCTTT
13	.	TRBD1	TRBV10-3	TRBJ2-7	CAISLQGDYEQYF	TGTGCCATCAGTTTACAGGGGGACTACGAGCAGTACTTC
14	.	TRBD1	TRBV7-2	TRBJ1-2	CASSPPADREGYTF	TGTGCCAGCAGCCCCCCAGCTGACAGGGAGGGCTACACCTTC
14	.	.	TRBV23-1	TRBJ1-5	CASSLGSPSQPQHF	TGCGCCAGCAGTCTCGGATCACCCAGTCAGCCCCAGCATTTT
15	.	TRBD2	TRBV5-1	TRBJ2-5	CASSPSGTSVETQYF	TGCGCCAGCAGCCCCTCCGGGACTAGCGTAGAGACCCAGTACTTC
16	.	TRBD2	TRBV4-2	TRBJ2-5	CASSQQGAGGQETQYF	TGTGCCAGCAGCCAACAGGGAGCGGGGGGCCAAGAGACCCAGTACTTC
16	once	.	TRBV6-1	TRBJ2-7	CASSEGSTLSVYEQYF	TGTGCCAGCAGTGAAGGTTCGACTCTCAGCGTCTACGAGCAGTACTTC
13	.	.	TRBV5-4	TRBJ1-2	CASSTGGGYGYTF	TGTGCCAGCAGCACGGGGGGTGGCTATGGCTACACCTTC
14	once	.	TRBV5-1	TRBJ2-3	CASSLNGPPDTQYF	TGCGCCAGCAGCTTGAATGGCCCTCCAGATACGCAGTATTTT
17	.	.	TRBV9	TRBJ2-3	CASSVVPRGGGVDTQYF	TGTGCCAGCAGCGTAGTTCCCCGGGGTGGAGGGGTAGATACGCAGTATTTT
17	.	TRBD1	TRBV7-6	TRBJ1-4	CASSRGAGTGGDEKLFF	TGTGCCAGCAGCCGAGGGGCCGGGACAGGGGGCGATGAAAAACTGTTTTTT
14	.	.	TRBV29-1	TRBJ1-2	CSTPPGTGVGGYTF	TGCAGCACACCCCCCGGGACTGGGGTTGGGGGCTACACCTTC
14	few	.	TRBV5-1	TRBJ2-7	CASSLGGNSYEQYF	TGCGCCAGCAGCTTGGGAGGGAACTCCTACGAGCAGTACTTC
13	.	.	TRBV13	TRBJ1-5	CASSSFGRQPQHF	TGTGCCAGCAGCTCCTTCGGGAGACAGCCCCAGCATTTT
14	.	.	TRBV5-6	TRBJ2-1	CASSSDSSYNEQFF	TGTGCCAGCAGCTCTGACAGCTCCTACAATGAGCAGTTCTTC
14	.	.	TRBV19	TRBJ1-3	CASSIRPPGNTIYF	TGTGCCAGTAGTATACGACCCCCTGGAAACACCATATATTTT
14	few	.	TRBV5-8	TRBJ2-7	CASSLVPGSDEQYF	TGTGCCAGCAGCTTGGTCCCGGGGAGTGACGAGCAGTACTTC
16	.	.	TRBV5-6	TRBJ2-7	CASSHIPGLGRYEQYF	TGTGCCAGCAGCCACATCCCGGGCCTAGGGCGTTACGAGCAGTACTTC